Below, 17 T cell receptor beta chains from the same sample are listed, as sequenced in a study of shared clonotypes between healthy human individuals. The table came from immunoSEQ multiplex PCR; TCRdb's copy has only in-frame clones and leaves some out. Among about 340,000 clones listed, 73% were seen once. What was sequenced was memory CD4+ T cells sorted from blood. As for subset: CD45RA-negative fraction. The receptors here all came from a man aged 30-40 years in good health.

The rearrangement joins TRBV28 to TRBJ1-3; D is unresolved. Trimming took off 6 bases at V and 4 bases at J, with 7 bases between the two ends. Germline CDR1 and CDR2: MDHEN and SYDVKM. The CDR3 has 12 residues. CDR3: CASSLSGNTIYF. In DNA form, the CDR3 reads TGTGCCAGCAGCCTCAGCGGAAACACCATATATTTT.

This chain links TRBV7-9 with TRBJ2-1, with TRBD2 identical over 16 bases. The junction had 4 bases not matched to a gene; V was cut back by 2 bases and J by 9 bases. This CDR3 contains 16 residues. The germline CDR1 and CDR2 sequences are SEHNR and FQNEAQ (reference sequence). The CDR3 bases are TGTGCCAGCAGCTTACCGGGACTAGCGGGAGGGGGTGAGCAGTTCTTC. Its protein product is CASSLPGLAGGGEQFF.

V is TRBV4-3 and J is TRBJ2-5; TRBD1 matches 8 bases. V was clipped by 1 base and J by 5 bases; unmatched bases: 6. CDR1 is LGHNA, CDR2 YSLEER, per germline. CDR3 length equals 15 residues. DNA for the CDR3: TGCGCCAGCAGCCAAGGACAGGGGACGGAGGAGACCCAGTACTTC. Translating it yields CASSQGQGTEETQYF.

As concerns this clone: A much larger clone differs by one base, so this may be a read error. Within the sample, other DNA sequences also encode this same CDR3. The DNA for the CDR3 is TGCGCCAGCAGCTTGGGACTAAACAATGAGCAGTTCTTC. Translation: CASSLGLNNEQFF. The chain combines TRBV5-1 with TRBJ2-1; tentatively, D is TRBD2 (5 bases). This CDR3 spans 13 amino acids. Germline V lookup: CDR1 SGHRS, CDR2 YFSETQ. The ends were cut back, 0 bases at V and 5 bases at J, with 6 bases in the middle.

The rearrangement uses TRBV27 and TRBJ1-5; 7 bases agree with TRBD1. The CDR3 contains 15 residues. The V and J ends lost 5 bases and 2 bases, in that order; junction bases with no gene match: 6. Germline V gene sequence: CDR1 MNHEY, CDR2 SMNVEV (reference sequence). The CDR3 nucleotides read TGTGCCAGCAGTCGCAACAGGGGTGGCAATCAGCCCCAGCATTTT. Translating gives CASSRNRGGNQPQHF.

CDR3 sequence reads: CATQGGGELFF. The CDR3 DNA is TGCGCCACACAGGGGGGCGGGGAGCTGTTTTTT. This chain connects TRBV10-2 to TRBJ2-2; 8 bases are a match to TRBD1. Germline V lookup: CDR1 WSHSY, CDR2 SAAADI. The CDR3 is 11 amino acids. Losses at the gene ends were 10 bases for V and 7 bases for J; bases not matched to a gene: 2.

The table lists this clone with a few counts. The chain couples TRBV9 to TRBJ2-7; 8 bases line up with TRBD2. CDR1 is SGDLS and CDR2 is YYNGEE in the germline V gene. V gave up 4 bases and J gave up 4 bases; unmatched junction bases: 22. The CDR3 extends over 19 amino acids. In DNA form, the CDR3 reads TGTGCCAGCAGCCCCTCGGGAGGGGGGAGTGGCGGGAATAGGTACGAGCAGTACTTC. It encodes CASSPSGGGSGGNRYEQYF.

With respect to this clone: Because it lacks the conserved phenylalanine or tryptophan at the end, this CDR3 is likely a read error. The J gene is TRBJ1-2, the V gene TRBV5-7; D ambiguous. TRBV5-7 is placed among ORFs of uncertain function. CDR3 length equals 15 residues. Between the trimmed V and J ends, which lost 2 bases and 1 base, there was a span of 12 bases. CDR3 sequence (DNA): TGTGCCAGCAGCTTCAATAGTCCGATTAACTATGGCTACACCTCC. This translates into CASSFNSPINYGYTS.

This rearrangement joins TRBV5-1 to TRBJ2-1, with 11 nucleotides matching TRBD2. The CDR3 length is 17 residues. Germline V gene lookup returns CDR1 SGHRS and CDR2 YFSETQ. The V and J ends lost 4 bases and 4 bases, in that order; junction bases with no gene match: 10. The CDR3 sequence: CASSPPPGLADYNEQFF. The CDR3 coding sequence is TGCGCCAGCAGCCCGCCCCCGGGACTAGCGGATTACAATGAGCAGTTCTTC.

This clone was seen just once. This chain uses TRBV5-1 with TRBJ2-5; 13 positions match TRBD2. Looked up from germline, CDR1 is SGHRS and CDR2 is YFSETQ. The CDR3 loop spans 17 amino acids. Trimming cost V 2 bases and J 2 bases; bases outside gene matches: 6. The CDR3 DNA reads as TGCGCCAGCAGCTTAGGACTAGCGGGGGCCTCTCAAGAGACCCAGTACTTC. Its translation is CASSLGLAGASQETQYF.

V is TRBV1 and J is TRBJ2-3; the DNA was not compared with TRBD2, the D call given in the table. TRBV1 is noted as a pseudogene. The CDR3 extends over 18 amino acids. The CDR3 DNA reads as TGCACCAGCAGCCAACCGGGACTAGCGGGAGGGCAGGGAGATACGCAGTATTTT. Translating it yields CTSSQPGLAGGQGDTQYF.

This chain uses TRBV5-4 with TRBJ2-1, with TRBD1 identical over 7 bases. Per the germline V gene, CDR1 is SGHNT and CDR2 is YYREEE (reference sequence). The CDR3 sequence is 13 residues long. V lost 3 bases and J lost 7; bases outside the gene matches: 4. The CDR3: CASSWDSHNEQFF. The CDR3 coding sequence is TGTGCCAGCAGCTGGGACAGTCATAATGAGCAGTTCTTC.

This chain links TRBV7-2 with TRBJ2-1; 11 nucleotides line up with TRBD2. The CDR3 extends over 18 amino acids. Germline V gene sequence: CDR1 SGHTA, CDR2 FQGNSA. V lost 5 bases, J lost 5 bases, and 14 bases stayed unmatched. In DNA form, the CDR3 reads TGTGCCAGCAGCCGACCCGGGGGTAGCGGGAGGGCAAACAATGAGCAGTTCTTC. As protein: CASSRPGGSGRANNEQFF. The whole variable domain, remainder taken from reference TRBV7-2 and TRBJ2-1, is GAGVSQSPSNKVTEKGKDVELRCDPISGHTALYWYRQSLGQGLEFLIYFQGNSAPDKSGLPSDRFSAERTGGSVSTLTIQRTQQEDSAVYLCASSRPGGSGRANNEQFFGPGTRLTVL.

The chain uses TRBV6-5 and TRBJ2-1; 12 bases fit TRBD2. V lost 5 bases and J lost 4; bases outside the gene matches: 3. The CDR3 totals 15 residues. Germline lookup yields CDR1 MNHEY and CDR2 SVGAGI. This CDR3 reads CASSAGTSGYNEQFF. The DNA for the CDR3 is TGTGCCAGCAGTGCGGGGACTAGCGGGTACAATGAGCAGTTCTTC.

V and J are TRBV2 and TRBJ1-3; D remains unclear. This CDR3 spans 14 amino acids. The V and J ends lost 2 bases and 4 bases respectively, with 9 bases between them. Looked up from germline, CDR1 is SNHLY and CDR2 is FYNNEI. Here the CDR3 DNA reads TGTGCCAGCAGTGAAACGACACGCGGAAACACCATATATTTT. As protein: CASSETTRGNTIYF.

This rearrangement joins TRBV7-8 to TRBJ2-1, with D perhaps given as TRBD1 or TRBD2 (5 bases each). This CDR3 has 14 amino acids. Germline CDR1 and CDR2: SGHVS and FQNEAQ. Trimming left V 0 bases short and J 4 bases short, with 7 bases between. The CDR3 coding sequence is TGTGCCAGCAGCTTAGCGGGACCTTACAATGAGCAGTTCTTC. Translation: CASSLAGPYNEQFF.

The CDR3 DNA sequence: TGTGCCAGCAGCTTAGATCTGGGTCTCGGAGCTTTCTTT. This codes for CASSLDLGLGAFF. The rearrangement links TRBV7-9 to TRBJ1-1; no reliable D call. The CDR3 sequence is 13 residues long. Germline-derived CDR1 and CDR2 are SEHNR and FQNEAQ (reference sequence). V dropped 1 base and J dropped 10 bases, with 13 bases sitting between them.